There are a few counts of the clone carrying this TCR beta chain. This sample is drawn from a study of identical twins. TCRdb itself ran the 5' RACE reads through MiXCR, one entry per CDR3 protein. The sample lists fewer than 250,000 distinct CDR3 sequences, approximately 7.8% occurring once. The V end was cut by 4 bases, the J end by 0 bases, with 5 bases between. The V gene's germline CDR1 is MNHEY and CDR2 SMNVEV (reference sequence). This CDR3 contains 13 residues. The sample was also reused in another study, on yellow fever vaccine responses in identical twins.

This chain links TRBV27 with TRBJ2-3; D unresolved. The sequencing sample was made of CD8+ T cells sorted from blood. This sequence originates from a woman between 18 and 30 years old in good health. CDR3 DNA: TGTGCCAGCAGTTGGGCCAGCACAGATACGCAGTATTTT. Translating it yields CASSWASTDTQYF.